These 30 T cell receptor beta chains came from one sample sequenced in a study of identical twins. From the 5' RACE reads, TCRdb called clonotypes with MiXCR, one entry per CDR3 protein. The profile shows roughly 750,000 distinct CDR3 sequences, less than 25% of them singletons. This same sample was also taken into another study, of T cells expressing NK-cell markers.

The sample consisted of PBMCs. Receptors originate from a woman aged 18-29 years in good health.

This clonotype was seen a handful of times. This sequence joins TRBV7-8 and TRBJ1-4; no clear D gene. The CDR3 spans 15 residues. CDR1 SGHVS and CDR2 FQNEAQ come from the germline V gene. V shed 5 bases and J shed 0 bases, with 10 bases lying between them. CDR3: CASSPPEATNEKLFF. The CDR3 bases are TGTGCCAGCAGCCCTCCCGAAGCAACTAATGAAAAACTGTTTTTT.

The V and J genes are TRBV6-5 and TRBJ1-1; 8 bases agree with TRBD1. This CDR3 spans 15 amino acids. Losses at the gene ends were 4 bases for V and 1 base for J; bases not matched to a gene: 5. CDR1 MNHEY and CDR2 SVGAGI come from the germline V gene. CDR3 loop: CASSSGQGTNTEAFF. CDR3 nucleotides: TGTGCCAGCAGTTCTGGACAGGGAACGAACACTGAAGCTTTCTTT.

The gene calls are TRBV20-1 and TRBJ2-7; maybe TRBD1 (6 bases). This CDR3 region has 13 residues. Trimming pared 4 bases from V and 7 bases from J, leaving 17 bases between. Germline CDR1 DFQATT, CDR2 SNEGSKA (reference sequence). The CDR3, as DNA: TGCAGTGCTAAGGACACCTCCAGGGGTGAGCAGTACTTC. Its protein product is CSAKDTSRGEQYF.

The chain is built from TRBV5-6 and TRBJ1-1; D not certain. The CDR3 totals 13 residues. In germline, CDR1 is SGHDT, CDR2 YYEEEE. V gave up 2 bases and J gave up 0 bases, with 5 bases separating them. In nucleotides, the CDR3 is TGTGCCAGCAGCTTTTTTATGAACACTGAAGCTTTCTTT. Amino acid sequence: CASSFFMNTEAFF.

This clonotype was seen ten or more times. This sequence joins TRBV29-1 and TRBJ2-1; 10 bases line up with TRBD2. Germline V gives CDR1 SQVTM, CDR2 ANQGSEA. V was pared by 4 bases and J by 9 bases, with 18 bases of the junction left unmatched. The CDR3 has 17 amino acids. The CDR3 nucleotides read TGCAGCGTTGGCTACTCAGCGGGAGGGCGATTCGGTGGTGAGCAGTTCTTC. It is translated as CSVGYSAGGRFGGEQFF.

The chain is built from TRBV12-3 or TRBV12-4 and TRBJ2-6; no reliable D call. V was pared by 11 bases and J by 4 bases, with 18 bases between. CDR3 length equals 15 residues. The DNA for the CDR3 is TGTGCCTCCCGGTCTTTCTCAACGGGGGCCAACGTCCTGACTTTC. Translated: CASRSFSTGANVLTF.

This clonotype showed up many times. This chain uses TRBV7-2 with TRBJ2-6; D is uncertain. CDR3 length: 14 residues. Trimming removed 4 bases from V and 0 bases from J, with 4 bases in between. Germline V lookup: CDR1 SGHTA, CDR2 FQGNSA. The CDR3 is CASSSSSGANVLTF. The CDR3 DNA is TGTGCCAGCAGCTCGAGCTCTGGGGCCAACGTCCTGACTTTC.

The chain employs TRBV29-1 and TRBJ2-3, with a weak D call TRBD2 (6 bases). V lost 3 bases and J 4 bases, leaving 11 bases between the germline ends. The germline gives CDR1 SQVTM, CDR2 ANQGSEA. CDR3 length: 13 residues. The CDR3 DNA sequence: TGCAGCGTTGAGCGGGATCGGGCAGATACGCAGTATTTT. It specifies CSVERDRADTQYF.

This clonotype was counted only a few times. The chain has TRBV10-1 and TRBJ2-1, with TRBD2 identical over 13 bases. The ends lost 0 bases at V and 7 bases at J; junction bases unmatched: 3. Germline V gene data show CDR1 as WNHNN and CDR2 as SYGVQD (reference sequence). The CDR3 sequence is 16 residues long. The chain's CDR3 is CASSESRGLAGNEQFF. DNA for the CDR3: TGCGCCAGCAGTGAGTCGAGGGGACTAGCGGGAAATGAGCAGTTCTTC.

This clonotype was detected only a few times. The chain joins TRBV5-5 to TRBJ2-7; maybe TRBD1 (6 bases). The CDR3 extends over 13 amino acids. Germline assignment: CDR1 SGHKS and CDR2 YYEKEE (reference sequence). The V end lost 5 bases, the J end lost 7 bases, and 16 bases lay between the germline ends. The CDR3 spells CASSFRDRREQYF. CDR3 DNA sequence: TGTGCCAGCAGTTTTAGAGACAGGCGGGAGCAGTACTTC.

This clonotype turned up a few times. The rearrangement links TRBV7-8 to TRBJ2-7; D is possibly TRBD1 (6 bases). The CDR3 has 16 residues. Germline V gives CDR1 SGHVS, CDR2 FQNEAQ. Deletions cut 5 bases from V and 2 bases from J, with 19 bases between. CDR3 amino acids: CASSPLTGPFTYEQYF. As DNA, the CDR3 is TGTGCCAGCAGCCCGTTGACAGGTCCCTTTACCTACGAGCAGTACTTC.

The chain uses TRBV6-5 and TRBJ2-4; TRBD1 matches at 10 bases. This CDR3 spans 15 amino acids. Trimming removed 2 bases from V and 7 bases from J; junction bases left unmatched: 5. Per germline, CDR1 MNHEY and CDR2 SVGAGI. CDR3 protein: CASSYTSTGGNIQYF. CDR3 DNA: TGTGCCAGCAGTTACACCTCGACAGGGGGCAACATTCAGTACTTC.

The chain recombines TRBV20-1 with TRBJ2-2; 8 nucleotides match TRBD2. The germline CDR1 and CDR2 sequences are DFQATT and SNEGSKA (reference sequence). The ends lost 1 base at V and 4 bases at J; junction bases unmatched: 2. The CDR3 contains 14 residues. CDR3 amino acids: CSARGLASTGELFF. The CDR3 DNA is TGCAGTGCTAGAGGACTAGCGAGCACCGGGGAGCTGTTTTTT.

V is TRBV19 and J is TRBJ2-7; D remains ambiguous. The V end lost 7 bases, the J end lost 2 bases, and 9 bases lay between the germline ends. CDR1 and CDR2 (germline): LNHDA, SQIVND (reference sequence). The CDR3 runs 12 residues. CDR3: CASISRTYEQYF. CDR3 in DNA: TGTGCCAGTATTTCGCGAACCTACGAGCAGTACTTC. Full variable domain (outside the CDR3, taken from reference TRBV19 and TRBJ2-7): DGGITQSPKYLFRKEGQNVTLSCEQNLNHDAMYWYRQDPGQGLRLIYYSQIVNDFQKGDIAEGYSVSREKKESFPLTVTSAQKNPTAFYLCASISRTYEQYFGPGTRLTVT.

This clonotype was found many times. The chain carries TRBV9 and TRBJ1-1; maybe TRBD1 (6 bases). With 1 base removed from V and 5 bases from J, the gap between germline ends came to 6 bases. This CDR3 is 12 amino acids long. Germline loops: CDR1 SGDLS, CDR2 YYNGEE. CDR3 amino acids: CASSVRGTEAFF. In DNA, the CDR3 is TGTGCCAGCAGCGTAAGGGGGACTGAAGCTTTCTTT.

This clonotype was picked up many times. The CDR3 spells CASTAGLGDEQFF. CDR3 in DNA: TGTGCCAGCACCGCGGGACTAGGGGATGAGCAGTTCTTC. The genes are TRBV2 and TRBJ2-1, with 8 nucleotides matching TRBD2. The CDR3 has 13 residues. V shed 7 bases and J 8 bases; nucleotides not matched to a gene: 7. Germline V gene sequence: CDR1 SNHLY, CDR2 FYNNEI.

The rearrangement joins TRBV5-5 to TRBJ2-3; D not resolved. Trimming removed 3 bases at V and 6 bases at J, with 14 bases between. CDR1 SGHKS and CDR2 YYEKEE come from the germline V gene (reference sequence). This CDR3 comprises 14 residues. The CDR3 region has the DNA TGTGCCAGCAGCTCCGGCACTACCGGTGATACGCAGTATTTT. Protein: CASSSGTTGDTQYF.

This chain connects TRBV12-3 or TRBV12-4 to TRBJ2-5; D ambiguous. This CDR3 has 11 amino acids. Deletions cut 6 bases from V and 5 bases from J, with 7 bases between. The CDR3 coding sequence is TGTGCCAGCAGGACCTCGGAGACCCAGTACTTC. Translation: CASRTSETQYF.

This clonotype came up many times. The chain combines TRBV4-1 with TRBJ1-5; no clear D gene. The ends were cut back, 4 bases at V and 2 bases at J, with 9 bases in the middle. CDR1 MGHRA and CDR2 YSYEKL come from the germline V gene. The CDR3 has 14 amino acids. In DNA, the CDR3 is TGCGCCAGCAGCCCCAGAGCGGGCAATCAGCCCCAGCATTTT. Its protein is CASSPRAGNQPQHF.

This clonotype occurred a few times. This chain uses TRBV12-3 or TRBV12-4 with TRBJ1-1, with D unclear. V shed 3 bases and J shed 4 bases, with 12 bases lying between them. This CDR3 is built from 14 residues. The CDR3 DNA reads TGTGCCAGCAGTTTCGTCGGGCGGAGCACTGAAGCTTTCTTT. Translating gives CASSFVGRSTEAFF.

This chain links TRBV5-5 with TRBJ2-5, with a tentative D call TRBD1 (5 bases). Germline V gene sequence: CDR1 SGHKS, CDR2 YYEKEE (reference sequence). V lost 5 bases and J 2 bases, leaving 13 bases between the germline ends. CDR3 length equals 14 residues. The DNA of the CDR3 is TGTGCCAGCAGGGATTCAGGGATACAAGAGACCCAGTACTTC. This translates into CASRDSGIQETQYF.

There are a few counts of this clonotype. CDR3 coding DNA: TGCAGTGCTAGAGGGGGGGGGCCCGCATGGCATTTT. Translated, it gives CSARGGGPAWHF. The chain recombines TRBV20-1 with TRBJ1-5; tentative D call: TRBD1 (6 bases). Germline CDR1 reads DFQATT; CDR2 reads SNEGSKA (reference sequence). V gave up 1 base and J gave up 15 bases, with 16 bases separating them. The CDR3 contains 12 residues.

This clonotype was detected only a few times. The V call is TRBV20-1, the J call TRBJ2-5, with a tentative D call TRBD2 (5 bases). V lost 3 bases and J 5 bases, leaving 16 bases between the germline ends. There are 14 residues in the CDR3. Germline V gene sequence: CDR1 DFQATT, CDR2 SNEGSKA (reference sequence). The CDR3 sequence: CSASNRLSGETQYF. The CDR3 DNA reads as TGCAGTGCTAGTAATCGACTATCAGGCGAGACCCAGTACTTC.

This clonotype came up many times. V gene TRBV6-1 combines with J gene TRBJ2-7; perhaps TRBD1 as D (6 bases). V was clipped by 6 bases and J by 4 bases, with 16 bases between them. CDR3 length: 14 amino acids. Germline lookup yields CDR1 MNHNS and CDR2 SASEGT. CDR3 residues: CASSTGSPNYEQYF. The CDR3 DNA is TGTGCCAGCAGCACAGGGTCTCCCAATTACGAGCAGTACTTC.

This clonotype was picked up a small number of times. The DNA for the CDR3 is TGCGCCAGCAGCGGTAGCGGGCAGAACACCGGGGAGCTGTTTTTT. Translated, it gives CASSGSGQNTGELFF. The chain uses TRBV5-1 and TRBJ2-2, with 7 positions matching TRBD2. There are 15 residues in the CDR3. After removal of 4 bases from V and 1 base from J, the junction contained 4 bases not matched to a gene. CDR1 is SGHRS and CDR2 is YFSETQ in the germline V gene.

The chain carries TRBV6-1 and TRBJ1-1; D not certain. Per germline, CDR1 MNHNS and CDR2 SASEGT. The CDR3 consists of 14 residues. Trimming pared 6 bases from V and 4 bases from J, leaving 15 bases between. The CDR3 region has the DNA TGTGCCAGCAGCAGAAAGGGTGTCGGCACTGAAGCTTTCTTT. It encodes CASSRKGVGTEAFF.

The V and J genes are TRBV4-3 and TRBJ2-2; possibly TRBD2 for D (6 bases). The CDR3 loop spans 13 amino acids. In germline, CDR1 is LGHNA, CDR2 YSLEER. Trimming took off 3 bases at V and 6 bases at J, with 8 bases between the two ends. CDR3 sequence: CASSQPGAGELFF. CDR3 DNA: TGCGCCAGCAGCCAGCCGGGGGCCGGGGAGCTGTTTTTT.

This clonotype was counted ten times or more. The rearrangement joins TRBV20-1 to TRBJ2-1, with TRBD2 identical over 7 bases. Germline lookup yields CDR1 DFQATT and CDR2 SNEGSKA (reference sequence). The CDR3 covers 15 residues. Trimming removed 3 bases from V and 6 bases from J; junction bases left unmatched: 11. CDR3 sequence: CSASTAGVRPNEQFF. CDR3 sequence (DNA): TGCAGTGCTAGCACGGCGGGAGTACGCCCCAATGAGCAGTTCTTC.

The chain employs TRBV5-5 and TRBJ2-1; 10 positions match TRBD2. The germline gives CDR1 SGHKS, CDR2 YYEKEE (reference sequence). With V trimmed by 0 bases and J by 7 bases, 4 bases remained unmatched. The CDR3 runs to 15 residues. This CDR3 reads CASSLVLAGVNEQFF. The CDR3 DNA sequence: TGTGCCAGCAGCTTGGTTCTAGCGGGAGTGAATGAGCAGTTCTTC.

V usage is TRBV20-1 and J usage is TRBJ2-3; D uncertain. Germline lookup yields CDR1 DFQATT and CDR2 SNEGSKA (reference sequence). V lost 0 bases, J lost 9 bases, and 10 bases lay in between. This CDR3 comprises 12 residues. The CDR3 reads CSARDVQGTQYF. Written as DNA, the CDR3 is TGCAGTGCTAGAGATGTGCAAGGCACGCAGTATTTT.